The rows below give T cell receptor beta chains drawn from one sample of a study of blood T cell repertoires in COVID-19. Profiled with immunoSEQ multiplex PCR; TCRdb holds only in-frame clones, not every one. The sample lists 150,000 or so clones, 87% occurring once. Source material: PBMCs or T cells enriched from blood (not recorded which). The origin of the receptors is a middle-aged woman who had been exposed to COVID-19. Each CDR3 is given without its conserved first and last residue. Each record gives: V gene, CDR3 length, J gene, CDR3 protein.

V gene: TRBV9; CDR3 length: 13; J gene: TRBJ2-1; CDR3 protein: ASSPREKSYNEQF
V gene: TRBV10-1; CDR3 length: 12; J gene: TRBJ1-1; CDR3 protein: ASSKGHLNTEAF
V gene: TRBV14; CDR3 length: 12; J gene: TRBJ1-1; CDR3 protein: ASSLQGLNTEAF
V gene: TRBV19; CDR3 length: 12; J gene: TRBJ2-7; CDR3 protein: ASSRQGPNHEQY
V gene: TRBV5-5; CDR3 length: 12; J gene: TRBJ1-2; CDR3 protein: ASSLEQGNYGYT
V gene: TRBV7-7; CDR3 length: 14; J gene: TRBJ1-6; CDR3 protein: ASSLAGRDRYSPLH
V gene: TRBV5-4; CDR3 length: 12; J gene: TRBJ1-2; CDR3 protein: ASSFLTESYGYT
V gene: TRBV16; CDR3 length: 14; J gene: TRBJ1-3; CDR3 protein: ASSQTGTGAGNTIY
V gene: TRBV11-2; CDR3 length: 17; J gene: TRBJ1-2; CDR3 protein: ASSLVRRDSGQANYGYT
V gene: TRBV7-9; CDR3 length: 11; J gene: TRBJ1-2; CDR3 protein: ASSRGGSYGYT
V gene: TRBV18; CDR3 length: 18; J gene: TRBJ2-1; CDR3 protein: ASSPAPTSLQGTFYNEQF
V gene: TRBV5-1; CDR3 length: 12; J gene: TRBJ1-1; CDR3 protein: ASSLAGGKAEAF
V gene: TRBV27; CDR3 length: 14; J gene: TRBJ2-1; CDR3 protein: ASSRLRMGSYNEQF
V gene: TRBV29-1; CDR3 length: 11; J gene: TRBJ2-7; CDR3 protein: SASGSMTYEQY
V gene: TRBV5-1; CDR3 length: 13; J gene: TRBJ2-7; CDR3 protein: ARVTRRDSSYEQY
V gene: TRBV20-1; CDR3 length: 14; J gene: TRBJ1-4; CDR3 protein: SASRGAALMIEKLF